This T cell receptor beta chain was sequenced for a study of CXCR3-negative and CXCR3-positive naive CD8 T cells. General study findings and limits: The naive subsets expressed comparable surface CD5, and the authors inferred TCR strength from TRB CDR3 properties.

UMI-labeled 5' RACE TRB cDNA libraries were prepared from the cells. One entry per CDR3 protein, without DNA, is what TCRdb gives after re-calling the 5' RACE reads. The sample has under 8,000 distinct CDR3 sequences; the top ten hold about 1.8%. CDR1 SGHRS and CDR2 YFSETQ come from the germline V gene. The CDR3 runs to 14 residues. Regarding this clonotype: The target antigen is unknown.

Naive CD8+ T cells showed CD45RO-CCR7+CD27+CD95-. Sequencing was carried out using naive CXCR3- CD8+ T cells from blood. Subset of the sample: CD45RO-CCR7+CD27+CD95- naive CD8+ T cells lacking CXCR3 (TNR3-). The clonotype comes from a human donor in good health. Some clones in this sample may be carry-over from other donors' samples. The V gene is TRBV5-1, the J gene TRBJ2-1; absent DNA, TCRdb's TRBD2 call cannot be checked. This chain's CDR3 is CASRVAGTYNEQFF.